This TCR beta chain was retrieved from a study of CD8 T cells in Susac syndrome. Blood CD8+ and CD4+ T cells underwent high-throughput TCR beta sequencing. TEMRA cells were FACS-enriched and CD8+ and CD4+ T cells negatively isolated. After extraction with the RNeasy kit, roughly 0.45 to 1 ug of the RNA was reverse transcribed using random hexamers. Amplification of the TCR beta CDR3 was carried out by immunoSEQ multiplex PCR, which spanned a total of 54 Vbeta and 13 Jbeta segments. From the immunoSEQ multiplex PCR reads, TCRdb called clonotypes with MiXCR, one entry per CDR3 protein. The table has 150,000 or so distinct CDR3 sequences, over 85% seen once. V shed 5 bases, J shed 4 bases, and the junction held 5 bases outside the gene matches. Per the germline V gene, CDR1 is SGHNT and CDR2 is YENEEA. This CDR3 contains 14 residues.

The sample was CD8+ T cells from PBMCs. The TCR sequence derives from a human donor with multiple sclerosis. The chain combines TRBV11-3 with TRBJ1-2, with TRBD1 matching 9 bases. CDR3 in DNA: TGTGCCAGCAGCCATACAGGGGGCGGCTATGGCTACACCTTC. This gives the protein CASSHTGGGYGYTF.